One and the same sample provided the 11 T cell receptor beta chains below, sequenced in a study of identical twins. TCRdb fed the 5' RACE reads into MiXCR, producing one record per CDR3 protein. The data contain about 890,000 distinct CDR3 sequences, 9% to 15% of them singletons. In addition, the sample was reused for a study of yellow fever vaccine responses in identical twins.

Sequencing input: PBMCs. These receptors were obtained from a woman aged 18-30 years in good health.

The sample holds a few counts of this clonotype. The chain is built from TRBV7-9 and TRBJ2-3; 7 nucleotides agree with TRBD1. Per germline, CDR1 SEHNR and CDR2 FQNEAQ (reference sequence). V lost 7 bases and J lost 5; bases outside the gene matches: 12. This CDR3 region has 15 residues. DNA of the CDR3: TGTGCCAGCACCCAGGGGGAGCTAGCTGGAGATACGCAGTATTTT. The encoded protein is CASTQGELAGDTQYF.

This clonotype has just a few counts. This chain uses TRBV11-2 with TRBJ2-3; possibly TRBD1 for D (5 bases). V lost 1 base and J 1 base, leaving 18 bases between the germline ends. This CDR3 spans 18 amino acids. CDR1 is SGHAT and CDR2 is FQNNGV in the germline V gene. CDR3 amino acids: CASSLGAGPETRTDTQYF. CDR3 nucleotide sequence: TGTGCCAGCAGCTTAGGAGCAGGGCCCGAGACTCGCACAGATACGCAGTATTTT.

This clonotype was seen a handful of times. The J gene is TRBJ2-7, the V gene TRBV5-6; D remains unclear. Germline assignment: CDR1 SGHDT and CDR2 YYEEEE. The CDR3 covers 16 residues. V lost 4 bases and J lost 5, with 22 bases in between. The CDR3 DNA follows: TGTGCCAGCAGCGGACCTTTCCGCACGGTGGCGGACGAGCAGTACTTC. Residues: CASSGPFRTVADEQYF.

J is TRBJ2-3 and V is TRBV2; D might be TRBD2 (6 bases). Germline CDR1 SNHLY, CDR2 FYNNEI. V lost 8 bases and J lost 2, with 8 bases in between. This CDR3 region has 12 residues. CDR3 in DNA: TGTGCCAGCGCACTAGCCACAGATACGCAGTATTTT. Protein product: CASALATDTQYF.

In this sample, this clonotype turned up a few times. The V gene is TRBV6-2 or TRBV6-3, the J gene TRBJ1-4, with TRBD1 as a possible D gene (5 bases). There are 13 residues in the CDR3. The V gene lost 6 bases and the J gene lost 4 bases, with 9 bases spanning the gap. Germline V lookup: CDR1 MNHEY, CDR2 SVGEGT. CDR3 region: CASRGTVNEKLFF. CDR3 nucleotides: TGTGCCAGCAGAGGGACGGTTAATGAAAAACTGTTTTTT.

This clonotype appeared many times. This sequence joins TRBV27 and TRBJ2-7, with D uncertain. The CDR3 is made up of 13 amino acids. Germline CDR1 MNHEY, CDR2 SMNVEV (reference sequence). Trimming shortened V by 5 bases and J by 2 bases, and 10 bases separated the two germline ends. The CDR3 sequence is CASSPVSPYEQYF. As DNA, the CDR3 is TGTGCCAGCAGTCCTGTTTCGCCCTACGAGCAGTACTTC.

A few counts support this clonotype. This rearrangement joins TRBV9 to TRBJ2-2; 7 bases agree with TRBD2. The V gene end was trimmed by 0 bases and the J gene end by 2 bases; junction bases not matched to a gene: 10. CDR3 length: 18 amino acids. The germline CDR1 and CDR2 sequences are SGDLS and YYNGEE. Here the CDR3 reads CASSVEEMAGANTGELFF. In DNA form, the CDR3 reads TGTGCCAGCAGCGTAGAGGAGATGGCGGGAGCTAACACCGGGGAGCTGTTTTTT.

The rearrangement uses TRBV4-2 and TRBJ2-2; 12 bases line up with TRBD2. The junction had 7 bases not matched to a gene; V was cut back by 4 bases and J by 7 bases. Germline-derived CDR1 and CDR2 are LGHNA and YNFKEQ. The CDR3 loop spans 16 amino acids. CDR3 loop: CASSLRLAGAVGELFF. In DNA form, the CDR3 reads TGTGCCAGCAGCCTCAGACTAGCGGGAGCGGTCGGGGAGCTGTTTTTT.

This clonotype was counted a few times. The rearrangement joins TRBV7-2 to TRBJ1-5; D is undetermined. Trimming removed 5 bases from V and 7 bases from J, with 12 bases in between. The length of the CDR3 is 13 residues. Germline CDR1 is SGHTA and CDR2 is FQGNSA. The CDR3, as DNA: TGTGCCAGCAGCCTAACTAGCGGGCAGCCCCAGCATTTT. This translates into CASSLTSGQPQHF.

The chain joins TRBV6-5 to TRBJ1-6, with unresolved D. The V and J ends lost 0 bases and 1 base respectively, with 4 bases between them. Germline CDR1 MNHEY, CDR2 SVGAGI. The CDR3 runs 15 residues. The CDR3 is CASSYSSSYNSPLHF. Written as DNA, the CDR3 is TGTGCCAGCAGTTACTCGTCTTCCTATAATTCACCCCTCCACTTT.

This clonotype was seen at least ten times. This chain joins TRBV6-1 and TRBJ2-1; TRBD2 matches at 12 bases. The J segment lost 6 bases and the V segment lost 3 bases, leaving 3 bases of the junction unmatched. Germline loops: CDR1 MNHNS, CDR2 SASEGT. This CDR3 region has 15 residues. This CDR3 reads CASSDRLAGANEQFF. CDR3 DNA sequence: TGTGCCAGCAGTGACAGACTAGCGGGAGCCAATGAGCAGTTCTTC.